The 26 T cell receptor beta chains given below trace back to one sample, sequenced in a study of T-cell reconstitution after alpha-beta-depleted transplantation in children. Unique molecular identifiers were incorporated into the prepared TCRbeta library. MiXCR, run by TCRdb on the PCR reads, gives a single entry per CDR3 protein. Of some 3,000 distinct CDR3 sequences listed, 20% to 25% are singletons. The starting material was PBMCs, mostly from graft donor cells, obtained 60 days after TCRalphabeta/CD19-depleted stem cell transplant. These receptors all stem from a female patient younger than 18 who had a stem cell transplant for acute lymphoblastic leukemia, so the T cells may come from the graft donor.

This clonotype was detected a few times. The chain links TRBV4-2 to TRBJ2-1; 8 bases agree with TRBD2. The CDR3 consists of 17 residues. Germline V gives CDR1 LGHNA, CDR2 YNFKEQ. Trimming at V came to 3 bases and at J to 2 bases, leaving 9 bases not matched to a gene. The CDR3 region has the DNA TGTGCCAGCAGCCATAGGCGACTAGCGCAGACCTACAATGAGCAGTTCTTC. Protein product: CASSHRRLAQTYNEQFF.

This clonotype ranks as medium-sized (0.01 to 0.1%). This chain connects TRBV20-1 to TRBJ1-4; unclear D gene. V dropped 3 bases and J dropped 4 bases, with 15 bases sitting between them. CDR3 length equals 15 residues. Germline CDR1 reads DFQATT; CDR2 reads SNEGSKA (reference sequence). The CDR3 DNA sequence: TGCAGTGCTAGCCAGGAGGCTTTAATTAATGAAAAACTGTTTTTT. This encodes CSASQEALINEKLFF.

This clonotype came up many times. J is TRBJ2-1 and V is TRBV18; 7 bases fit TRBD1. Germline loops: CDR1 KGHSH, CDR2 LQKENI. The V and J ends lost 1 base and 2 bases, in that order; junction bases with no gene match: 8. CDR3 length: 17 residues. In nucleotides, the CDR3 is TGTGCCAGCTCACCACTCAGGTCTGGACAGGCCTACAATGAGCAGTTCTTC. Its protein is CASSPLRSGQAYNEQFF.

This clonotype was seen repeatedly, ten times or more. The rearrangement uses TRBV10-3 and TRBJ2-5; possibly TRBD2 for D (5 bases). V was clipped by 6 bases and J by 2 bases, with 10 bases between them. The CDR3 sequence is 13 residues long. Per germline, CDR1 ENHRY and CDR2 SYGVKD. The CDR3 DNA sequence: TGTGCCATCAGACGGAGGAGGCAAGAGACCCAGTACTTC. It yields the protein CAIRRRRQETQYF.

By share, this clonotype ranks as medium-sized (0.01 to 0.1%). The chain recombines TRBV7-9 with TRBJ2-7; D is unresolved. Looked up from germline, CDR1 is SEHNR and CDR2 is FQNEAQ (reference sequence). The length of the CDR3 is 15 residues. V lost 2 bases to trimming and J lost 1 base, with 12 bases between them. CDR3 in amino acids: CASSLLQFKSYEQYF. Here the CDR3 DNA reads TGTGCCAGCAGCTTACTACAGTTTAAGTCCTACGAGCAGTACTTC. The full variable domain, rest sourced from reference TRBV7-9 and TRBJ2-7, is DTGVSQNPRHKITKRGQNVTFRCDPISEHNRLYWYRQTLGQGPEFLTYFQNEAQLEKSRLLSDRFSAERPKGSFSTLEIQRTEQGDSAMYLCASSLLQFKSYEQYFGPGTRLTVT.

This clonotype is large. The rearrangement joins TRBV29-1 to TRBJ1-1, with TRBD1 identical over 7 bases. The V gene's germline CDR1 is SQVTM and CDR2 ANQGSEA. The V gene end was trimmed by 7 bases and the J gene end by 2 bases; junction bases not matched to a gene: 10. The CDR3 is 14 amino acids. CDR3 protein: CSGLRDSINTEAFF. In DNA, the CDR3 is TGCAGCGGGCTCCGGGACAGCATCAACACTGAAGCTTTCTTT.

The CDR3: CAISELGPYNEQFF. CDR3 nucleotides: TGTGCCATCAGTGAGCTGGGACCCTACAATGAGCAGTTCTTC. This rearrangement joins TRBV10-3 to TRBJ2-1, with D perhaps TRBD1 or TRBD2 (5 bases each). CDR1 is ENHRY and CDR2 is SYGVKD in the germline V gene. The CDR3 sequence is 14 residues long. Between the trimmed V and J ends, which lost 2 bases and 2 bases, there was a span of 7 bases.

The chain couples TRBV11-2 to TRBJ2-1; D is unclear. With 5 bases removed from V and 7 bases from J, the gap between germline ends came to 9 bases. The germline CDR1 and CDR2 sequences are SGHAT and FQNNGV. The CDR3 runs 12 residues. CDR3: CASSMLVNEQFF. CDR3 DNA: TGTGCCAGCAGCATGCTGGTGAATGAGCAGTTCTTC.

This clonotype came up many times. CDR3 DNA sequence: TGTGCCAGCACTATTTGGGACAGTGAAGCTTTCTTT. Translating gives CASTIWDSEAFF. The genes are TRBV7-9 and TRBJ1-1, with 7 bases identical to TRBD1. Losses at the gene ends were 7 bases for V and 7 bases for J; bases not matched to a gene: 6. Germline V CDR1 and CDR2: SEHNR, FQNEAQ (reference sequence). The CDR3 is 12 amino acids.

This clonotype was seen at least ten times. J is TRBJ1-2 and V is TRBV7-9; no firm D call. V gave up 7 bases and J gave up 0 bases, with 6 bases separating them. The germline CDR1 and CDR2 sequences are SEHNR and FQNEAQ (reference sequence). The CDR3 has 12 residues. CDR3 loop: CASTAANYGYTF. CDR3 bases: TGTGCCAGCACTGCGGCTAACTATGGCTACACCTTC.

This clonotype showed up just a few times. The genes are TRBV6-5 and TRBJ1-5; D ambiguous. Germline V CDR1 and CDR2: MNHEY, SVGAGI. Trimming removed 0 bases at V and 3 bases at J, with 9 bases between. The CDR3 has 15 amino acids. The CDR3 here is CASSYSWRANQPQHF. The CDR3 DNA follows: TGTGCCAGCAGTTACTCCTGGAGGGCCAATCAGCCCCAGCATTTT.

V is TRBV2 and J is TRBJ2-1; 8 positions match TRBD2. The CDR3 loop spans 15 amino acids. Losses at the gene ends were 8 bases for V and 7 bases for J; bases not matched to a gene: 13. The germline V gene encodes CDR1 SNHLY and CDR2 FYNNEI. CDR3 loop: CASAPRAGGGNEQFF. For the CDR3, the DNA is TGTGCCAGCGCCCCTCGGGCGGGAGGCGGGAATGAGCAGTTCTTC.

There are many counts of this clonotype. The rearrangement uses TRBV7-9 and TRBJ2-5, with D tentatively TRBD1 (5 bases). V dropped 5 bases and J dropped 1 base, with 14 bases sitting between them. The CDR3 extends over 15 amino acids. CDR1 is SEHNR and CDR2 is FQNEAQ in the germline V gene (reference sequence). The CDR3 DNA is TGTGCCAGCAGCAACCCCGACAGAGCCCAAGAGACCCAGTACTTC. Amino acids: CASSNPDRAQETQYF.

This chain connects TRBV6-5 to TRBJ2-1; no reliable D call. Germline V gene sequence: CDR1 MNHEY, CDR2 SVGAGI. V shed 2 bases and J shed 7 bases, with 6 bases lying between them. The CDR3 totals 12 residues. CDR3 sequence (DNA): TGTGCCAGCAGTTACGAAGGGAATGAGCAGTTCTTC. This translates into CASSYEGNEQFF.

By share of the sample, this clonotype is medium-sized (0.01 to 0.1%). The CDR3 bases are TGTGCCAGCAGCTTGGACTGGGGAGATACGCAGTATTTT. Translation: CASSLDWGDTQYF. The chain is built from TRBV7-9 and TRBJ2-3, with a weak D call TRBD2 (5 bases). CDR3 size: 13 residues. Per the germline V gene, CDR1 is SEHNR and CDR2 is FQNEAQ (reference sequence). The V end lost 3 bases, the J end lost 5 bases, and 9 bases lay between the germline ends.

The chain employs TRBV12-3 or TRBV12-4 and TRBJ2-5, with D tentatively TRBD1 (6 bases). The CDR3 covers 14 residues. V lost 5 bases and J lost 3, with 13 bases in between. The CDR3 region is CASSDQGREETQYF. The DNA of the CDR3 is TGTGCCAGCAGTGATCAGGGGCGGGAAGAGACCCAGTACTTC.

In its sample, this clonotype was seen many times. In DNA form, the CDR3 reads TGTGCCAGCAGTTCACTACAGGGGATCTCCTACAATGAGCAGTTCTTC. Encoded protein: CASSSLQGISYNEQFF. This sequence joins TRBV6-5 and TRBJ2-1, with 7 nucleotides matching TRBD1. The CDR3 has 16 amino acids. Per the germline V gene, CDR1 is MNHEY and CDR2 is SVGAGI. V shed 4 bases, J shed 0 bases, and the junction held 6 bases outside the gene matches.

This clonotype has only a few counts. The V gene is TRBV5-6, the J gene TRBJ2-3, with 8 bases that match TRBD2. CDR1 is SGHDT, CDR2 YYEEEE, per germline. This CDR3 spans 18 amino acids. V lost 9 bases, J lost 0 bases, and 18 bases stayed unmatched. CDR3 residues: CAMVKGIASGSSTDTQYF. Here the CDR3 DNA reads TGTGCCATGGTCAAAGGGATAGCTAGCGGGTCCAGCACAGATACGCAGTATTTT.

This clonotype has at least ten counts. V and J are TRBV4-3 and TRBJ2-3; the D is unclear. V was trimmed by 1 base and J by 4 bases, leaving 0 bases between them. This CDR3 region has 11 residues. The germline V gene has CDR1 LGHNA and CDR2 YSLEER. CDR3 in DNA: TGCGCCAGCAGCCAAGCAGATACGCAGTATTTT. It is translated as CASSQADTQYF.

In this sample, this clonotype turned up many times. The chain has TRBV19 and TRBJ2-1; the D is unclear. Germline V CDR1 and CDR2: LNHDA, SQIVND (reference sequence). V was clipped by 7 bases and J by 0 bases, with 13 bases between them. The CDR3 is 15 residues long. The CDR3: CASMGWGSSYNEQFF. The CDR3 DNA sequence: TGTGCCAGTATGGGGTGGGGTAGCTCCTACAATGAGCAGTTCTTC.

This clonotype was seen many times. This CDR3 reads CASSRTSGRARETQYF. Here the CDR3 DNA reads TGCGCCAGCAGCCGGACTAGCGGGAGGGCCCGGGAGACCCAGTACTTC. The chain employs TRBV4-3 and TRBJ2-5; 15 bases fit TRBD2. J was trimmed by 5 bases and V by 4 bases; bases with no gene match: 5. The CDR3 sequence is 16 residues long. Germline assignment: CDR1 LGHNA and CDR2 YSLEER.

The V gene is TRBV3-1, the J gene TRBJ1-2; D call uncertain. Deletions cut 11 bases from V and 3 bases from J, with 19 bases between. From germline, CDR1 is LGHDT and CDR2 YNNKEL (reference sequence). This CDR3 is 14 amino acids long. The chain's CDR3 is CAFSFPGLHYGYTF. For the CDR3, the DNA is TGTGCCTTCAGTTTTCCCGGTCTTCACTATGGCTACACCTTC.

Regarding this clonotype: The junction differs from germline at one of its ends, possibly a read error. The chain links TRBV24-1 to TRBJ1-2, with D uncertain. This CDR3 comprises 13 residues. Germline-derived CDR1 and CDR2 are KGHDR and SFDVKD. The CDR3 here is CGTIDLTVNGYTF. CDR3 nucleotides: TGTGGCACCATTGATTTGACGGTTAATGGCTACACCTTC.

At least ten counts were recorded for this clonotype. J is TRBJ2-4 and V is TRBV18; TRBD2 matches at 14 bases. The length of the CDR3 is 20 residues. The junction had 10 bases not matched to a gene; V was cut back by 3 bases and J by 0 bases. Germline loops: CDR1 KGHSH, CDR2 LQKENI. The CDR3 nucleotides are TGTGCCAGCTCACCCCGGACTAGCGGGAGGCTACTCCTAGCCAAAAACATTCAGTACTTC. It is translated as CASSPRTSGRLLLAKNIQYF.

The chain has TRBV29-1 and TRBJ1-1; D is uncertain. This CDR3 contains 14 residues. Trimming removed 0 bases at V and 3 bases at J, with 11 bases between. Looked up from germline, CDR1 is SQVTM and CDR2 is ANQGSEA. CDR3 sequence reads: CSVEDWVWDTEAFF. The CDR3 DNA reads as TGCAGCGTTGAAGATTGGGTGTGGGACACTGAAGCTTTCTTT.

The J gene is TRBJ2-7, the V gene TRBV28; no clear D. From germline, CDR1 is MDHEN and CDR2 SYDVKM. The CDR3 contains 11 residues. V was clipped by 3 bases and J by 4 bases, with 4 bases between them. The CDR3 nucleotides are TGTGCCAGCAGTTTCCGATACGAGCAGTACTTC. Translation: CASSFRYEQYF.